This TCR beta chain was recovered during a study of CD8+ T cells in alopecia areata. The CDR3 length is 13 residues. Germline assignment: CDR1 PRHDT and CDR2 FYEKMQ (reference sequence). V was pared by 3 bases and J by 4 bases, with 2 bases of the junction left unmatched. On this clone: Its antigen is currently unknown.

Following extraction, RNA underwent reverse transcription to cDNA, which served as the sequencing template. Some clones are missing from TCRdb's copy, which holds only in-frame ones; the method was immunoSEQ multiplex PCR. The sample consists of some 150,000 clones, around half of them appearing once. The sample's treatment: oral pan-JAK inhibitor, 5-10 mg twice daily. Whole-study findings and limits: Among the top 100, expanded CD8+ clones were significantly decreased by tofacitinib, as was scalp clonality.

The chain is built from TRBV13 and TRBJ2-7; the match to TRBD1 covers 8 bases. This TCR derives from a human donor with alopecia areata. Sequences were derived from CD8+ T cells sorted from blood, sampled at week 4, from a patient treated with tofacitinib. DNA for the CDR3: TGTGCCAGCAGCTTCCAGGGGGCGTACGAGCAGTACTTC. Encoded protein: CASSFQGAYEQYF.